These 9 T cell receptor beta chains share one sample of origin, sequenced in a study of Tregs in tolerant kidney transplant recipients. Here immunoSEQ multiplex PCR was the method, and the copy in TCRdb shows in-frame clones only, minus some. This sample's clone table lists about 48,000 clones. Sequencing used CD4+ T cells from blood, obtained before the transplant. The receptors come from a human donor who received a combined kidney and bone marrow transplant.

A note on this clone: Coverage ceases 3 residues before the CDR3 finishes, and the germline J gene fills in the end. The rearrangement links TRBV20-1 to TRBJ1-1; 7 positions match TRBD1. The germline gives CDR1 DFQATT, CDR2 SNEGSKA (reference sequence). V trimming: 4 bases; J trimming: 6 bases; junction bases outside the gene matches: 5. This CDR3 spans 12 amino acids. The CDR3 sequence: CSATPGQAEAFF. The part of the CDR3 DNA that was read is TGCAGTGCTACTCCCGGACAGGCTGAA.

As concerns this clone: Read data end 3 residues before the CDR3 end; the end is taken from the germline J gene. The chain links TRBV5-1 to TRBJ1-1; 7 bases map to TRBD1. The CDR3 extends over 14 amino acids. After removal of 1 base from V and 1 base from J, the junction contained 1 base not matched to a gene. Germline CDR1 is SGHRS and CDR2 is YFSETQ. The CDR3 DNA, read in part, is TGCGCCAGCAGCTTGACAGGGGAGAACACTGAA. Its translation is CASSLTGENTE. In full, the CDR3 is CASSLTGENTEAFF. The full variable domain, rest sourced from reference TRBV5-1 and TRBJ1-1, is KAGVTQTPRYLIKTRGQQVTLSCSPISGHRSVSWYQQTPGQGLQFLFEYFSETQRNKGNFPGRFSGRQFSNSRSEMNVSTLELGDSALYLCASSLTGENTEAFFGQGTRLTVV.

To note about this clone: The read falls 3 residues short of the CDR3 end, and the missing part is taken from the germline J gene. This rearrangement joins TRBV29-1 to TRBJ1-2, with D possibly being TRBD1 (5 bases). The CDR3 runs to 13 residues. Deletions cut 3 bases from V and 1 base from J, with 9 bases between. CDR1 and CDR2 (germline): SQVTM, ANQGSEA. The CDR3 region is CSVDRGFNYGYTF. CDR3 bases read: TGCAGCGTTGATCGGGGGTTTAACTATGGC.

For this clone: The CDR3 end lies 3 residues beyond the end of the read and is filled in from the germline J gene. The V gene is TRBV30, the J gene TRBJ2-6; 9 bases align to TRBD2. Germline CDR1 is GTSNPN and CDR2 is SVGIG (reference sequence). The J segment lost 0 bases and the V segment lost 3 bases, leaving 9 bases of the junction unmatched. CDR3 size: 18 residues. CDR3 residues: CAWRVVAGALSGANVLTF. The sequenced CDR3 bases are TGTGCCTGGAGAGTAGTAGCGGGAGCCCTCTCTGGGGCCAACGTC.

A remark on this clone: The read ends 3 residues early relative to the CDR3; the germline J gene fills the gap. The V and J genes are TRBV7-3 and TRBJ1-1; weak D call: TRBD1 (5 bases). With 1 base removed from V and 4 bases from J, the gap between germline ends came to 16 bases. CDR3 length equals 16 residues. Germline V gene data show CDR1 as SGHTA and CDR2 as FQGTGA. Incomplete CDR3 DNA: TGTGCCAGCAGCTTAAAAGGGGCAGGGTGGGGCACTGAA. It codes for CASSLKGAGWGTE. The whole CDR3 region reads CASSLKGAGWGTEAFF.

Details on this clone: The CDR3 extends 3 residues past the end of the read, so its final part is completed from the germline J gene. This chain links TRBV7-9 with TRBJ1-5, with D unresolved. This CDR3 is built from 15 residues. Germline-derived CDR1 and CDR2 are SEHNR and FQNEAQ (reference sequence). V lost 1 base to trimming and J lost 4 bases, with 11 bases between them. The covered CDR3 bases are TGTGCCAGCAGCTTAGGGGTAGCAAGGAATCAGCCC. It yields the protein CASSLGVARNQP. Given in full, the CDR3 is CASSLGVARNQPQHF.

As to this clone: From the germline J gene comes the end of the CDR3, since the read stops 3 residues before it. This chain joins TRBV5-1 and TRBJ2-1, with 11 bases that match TRBD2. This CDR3 comprises 16 residues. V trimming: 4 bases; J trimming: 0 bases; junction bases outside the gene matches: 3. Germline CDR1 is SGHRS and CDR2 is YFSETQ. CDR3 DNA (partial): TGCGCCAGCAGCAGTACTAGCGGGAGCTCCTACAATGAG. Translation gives CASSSTSGSSYNE. The CDR3 reads in full as CASSSTSGSSYNEQFF.

In the case of this clone: Read sequence stops 3 residues before the CDR3 end, and the germline J gene provides the missing end. The chain combines TRBV7-6 with TRBJ2-7, with 9 positions matching TRBD1. Trimming removed 1 base from V and 3 bases from J; junction bases left unmatched: 4. This CDR3 comprises 15 residues. Germline CDR1 is SGHVS and CDR2 is FNYEAQ. CDR3 DNA, as far as it was read: TGTGCCAGCAGCTTAGGTGGGACAGGGAGCTACGAG. This encodes CASSLGGTGSYE. The full CDR3 is CASSLGGTGSYEQYF.

Turning to this clone: The sequence runs out 3 residues before the end of the CDR3; the remainder is reconstructed from the germline J gene. This chain uses TRBV12-5 with TRBJ2-1, with 7 bases that match TRBD1. This CDR3 contains 13 residues. Trimming cost V 1 base and J 9 bases; bases outside gene matches: 3. CDR1 LGHNT and CDR2 FRNRAP come from the germline V gene. The CDR3 DNA, read in part, is TGTGCTAGTGGTTTGGGGGACAGCTCTGAG. This translates into CASGLGDSSE. In full, the CDR3 reads CASGLGDSSEQFF.